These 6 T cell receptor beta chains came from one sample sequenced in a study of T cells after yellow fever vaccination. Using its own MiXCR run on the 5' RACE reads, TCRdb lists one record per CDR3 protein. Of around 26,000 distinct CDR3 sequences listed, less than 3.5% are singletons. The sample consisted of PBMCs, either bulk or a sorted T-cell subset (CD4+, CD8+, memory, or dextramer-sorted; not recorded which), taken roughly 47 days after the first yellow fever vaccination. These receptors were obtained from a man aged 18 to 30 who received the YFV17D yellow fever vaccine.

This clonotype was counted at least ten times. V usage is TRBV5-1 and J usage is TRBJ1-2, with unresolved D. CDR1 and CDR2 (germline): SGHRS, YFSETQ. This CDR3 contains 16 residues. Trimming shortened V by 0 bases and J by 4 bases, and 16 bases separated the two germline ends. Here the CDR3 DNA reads TGCGCCAGCAGCTTGGATCGTTCTAGTCGGACCTATGGCTACACCTTC. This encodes CASSLDRSSRTYGYTF.

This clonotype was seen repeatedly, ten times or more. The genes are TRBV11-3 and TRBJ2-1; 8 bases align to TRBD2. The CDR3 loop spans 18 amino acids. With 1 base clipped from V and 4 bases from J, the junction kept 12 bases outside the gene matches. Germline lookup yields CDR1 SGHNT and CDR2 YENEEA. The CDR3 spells CASSLGVGAGGAYNEQFF. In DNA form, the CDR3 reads TGTGCCAGCAGCTTAGGGGTTGGGGCGGGGGGAGCGTACAATGAGCAGTTCTTC.

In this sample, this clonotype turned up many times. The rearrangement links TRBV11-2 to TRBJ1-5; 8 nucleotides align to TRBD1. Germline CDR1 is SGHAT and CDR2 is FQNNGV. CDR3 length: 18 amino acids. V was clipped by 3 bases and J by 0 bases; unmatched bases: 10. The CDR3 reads CASSFIGQGAYSNQPQHF. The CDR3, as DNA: TGTGCCAGCAGCTTCATTGGACAGGGTGCTTATAGCAATCAGCCCCAGCATTTT.

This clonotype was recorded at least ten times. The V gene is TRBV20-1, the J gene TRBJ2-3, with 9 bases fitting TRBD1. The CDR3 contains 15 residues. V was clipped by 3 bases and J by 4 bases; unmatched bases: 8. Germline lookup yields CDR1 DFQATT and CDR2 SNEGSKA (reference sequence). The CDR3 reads CSARVGQGPSDTQYF. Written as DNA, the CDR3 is TGCAGTGCTAGGGTAGGACAGGGGCCTTCAGATACGCAGTATTTT.

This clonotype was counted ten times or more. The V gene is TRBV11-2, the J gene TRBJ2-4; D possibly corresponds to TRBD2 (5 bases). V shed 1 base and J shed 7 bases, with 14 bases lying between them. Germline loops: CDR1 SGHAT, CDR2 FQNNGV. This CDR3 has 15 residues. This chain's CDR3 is CASSLVLREMNIQYF. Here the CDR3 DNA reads TGTGCCAGCAGCTTAGTCCTAAGGGAGATGAACATTCAGTACTTC. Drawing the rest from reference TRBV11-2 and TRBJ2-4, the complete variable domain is EAGVAQSPRYKIIEKRQSVAFWCNPISGHATLYWYQQILGQGPKLLIQFQNNGVVDDSQLPKDRFSAERLKGVDSTLKIQPAKLEDSAVYLCASSLVLREMNIQYFGAGTRLSVL.

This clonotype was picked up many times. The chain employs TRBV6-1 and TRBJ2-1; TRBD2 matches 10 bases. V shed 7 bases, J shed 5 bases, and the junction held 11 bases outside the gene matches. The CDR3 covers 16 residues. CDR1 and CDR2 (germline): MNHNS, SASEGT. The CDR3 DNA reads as TGTGCCAGCACCACCCGTAGCGGGGGGACGAACAATGAGCAGTTCTTC. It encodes CASTTRSGGTNNEQFF.